This entry is about one TCR beta chain. The data were obtained in a study of regulatory T cells in long-lasting Graves disease. Study details: Over 5 years of antithyroid drugs plus positive TSH receptor antibodies defined persistent Graves' disease.

Building the TCR beta libraries relied on iRepertoire HTBI primers, and CDR3 regions underwent Arm-PCR. TCRdb reprocessed the multiplex PCR reads with MiXCR, giving one entry per CDR3 protein. The repertoire consists of approximately 690,000 distinct CDR3 sequences, with about 32% occurring once and the leading ten covering 35% to 55%. Time point in this sample: persistent/refractory GD, antithyroid drugs over 5 years with positive TRAb. PBMC-derived RNA was used for the TCR library. This specimen was peripheral blood mononuclear cells (PBMCs), taken when the disease was refractory, from a patient treated with antithyroid drugs. The sequence came from a female donor with Graves disease.

CDR3 bases: TGTGCCAGTAGTTCCTCCGTCCAAGAGACCCAGTACTTC. Amino acid sequence: CASSSSVQETQYF. This chain uses TRBV19 with TRBJ2-5; D gene uncertain. CDR3 size: 13 residues. V was clipped by 5 bases and J by 1 base, with 8 bases between them. Germline lookup yields CDR1 LNHDA and CDR2 SQIVND (reference sequence).